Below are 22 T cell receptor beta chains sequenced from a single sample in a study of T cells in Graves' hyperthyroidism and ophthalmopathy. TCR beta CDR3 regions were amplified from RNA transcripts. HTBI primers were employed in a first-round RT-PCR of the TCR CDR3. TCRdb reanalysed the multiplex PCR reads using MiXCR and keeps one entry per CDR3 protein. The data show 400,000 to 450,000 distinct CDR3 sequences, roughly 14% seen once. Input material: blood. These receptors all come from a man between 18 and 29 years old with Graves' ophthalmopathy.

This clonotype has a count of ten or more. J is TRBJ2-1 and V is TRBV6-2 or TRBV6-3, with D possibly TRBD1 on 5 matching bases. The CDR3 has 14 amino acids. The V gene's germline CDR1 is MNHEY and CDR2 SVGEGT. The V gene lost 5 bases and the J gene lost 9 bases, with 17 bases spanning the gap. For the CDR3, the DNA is TGTGCCAGCAGTGAGGTTAAGGGGCCCGGTGAGCAGTTCTTC. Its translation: CASSEVKGPGEQFF.

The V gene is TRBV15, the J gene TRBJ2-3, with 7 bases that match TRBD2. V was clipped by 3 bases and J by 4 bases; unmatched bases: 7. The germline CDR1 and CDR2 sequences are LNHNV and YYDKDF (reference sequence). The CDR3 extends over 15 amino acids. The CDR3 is CATSSRPGRADTQYF. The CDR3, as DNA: TGTGCCACCAGCAGTAGGCCAGGGAGGGCAGATACGCAGTATTTT. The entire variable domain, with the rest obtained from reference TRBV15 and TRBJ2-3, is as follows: DAMVIQNPRYQVTQFGKPVTLSCSQTLNHNVMYWYQQKSSQAPKLLFHYYDKDFNNEADTPDNFQSRRPNTSFCFLDIRSPGLGDTAMYLCATSSRPGRADTQYFGPGTRLTVL.

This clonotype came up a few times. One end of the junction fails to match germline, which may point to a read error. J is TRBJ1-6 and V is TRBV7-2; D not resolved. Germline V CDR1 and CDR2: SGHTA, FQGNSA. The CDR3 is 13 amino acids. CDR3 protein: CASGLELMSPLHF. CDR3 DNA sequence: TGTGCCAGCGGCTTAGAGTTAATGTCACCCCTCCACTTT. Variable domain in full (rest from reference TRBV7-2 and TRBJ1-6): GAGVSQSPSNKVTEKGKDVELRCDPISGHTALYWYRQSLGQGLEFLIYFQGNSAPDKSGLPSDRFSAERTGGSVSTLTIQRTQQEDSAVYLCASGLELMSPLHFGNGTRLTVT.

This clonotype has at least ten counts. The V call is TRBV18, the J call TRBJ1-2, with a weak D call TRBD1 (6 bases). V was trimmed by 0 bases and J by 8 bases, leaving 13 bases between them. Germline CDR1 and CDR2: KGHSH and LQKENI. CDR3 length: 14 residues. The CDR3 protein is CASSPPPGAGGYTF. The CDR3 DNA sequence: TGTGCCAGCTCACCACCGCCAGGGGCGGGCGGCTACACCTTC.

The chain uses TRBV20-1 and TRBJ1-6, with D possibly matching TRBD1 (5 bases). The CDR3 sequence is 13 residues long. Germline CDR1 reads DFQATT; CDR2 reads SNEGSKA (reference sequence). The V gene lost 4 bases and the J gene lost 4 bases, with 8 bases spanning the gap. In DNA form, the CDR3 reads TGCAGTGCTAAGGGACCGTATAATTCACCCCTCCACTTT. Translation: CSAKGPYNSPLHF.

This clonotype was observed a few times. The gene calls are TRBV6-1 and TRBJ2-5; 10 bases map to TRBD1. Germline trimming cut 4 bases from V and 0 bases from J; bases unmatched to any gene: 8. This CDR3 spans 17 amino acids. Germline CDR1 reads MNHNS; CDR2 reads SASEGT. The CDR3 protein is CASSVSRTGGNQETQYF. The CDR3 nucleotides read TGTGCCAGCAGTGTCTCCCGGACAGGGGGAAACCAAGAGACCCAGTACTTC.

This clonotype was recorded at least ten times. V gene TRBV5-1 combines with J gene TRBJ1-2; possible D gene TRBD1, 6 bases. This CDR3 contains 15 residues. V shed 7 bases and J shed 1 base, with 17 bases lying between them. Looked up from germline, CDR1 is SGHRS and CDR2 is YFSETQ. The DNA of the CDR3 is TGCGCCAGCGCCAGGGGTGCGGCAGATAACTATGGCTACACCTTC. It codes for CASARGAADNYGYTF.

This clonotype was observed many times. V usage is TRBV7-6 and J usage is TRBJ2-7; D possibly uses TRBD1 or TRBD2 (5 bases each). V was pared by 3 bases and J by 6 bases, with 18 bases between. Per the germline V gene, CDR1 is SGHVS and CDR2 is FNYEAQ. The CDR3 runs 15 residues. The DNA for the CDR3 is TGTGCCAGCAGCTTCGGCAGGCAGGGAGTAGTCGAGCAGTACTTC. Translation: CASSFGRQGVVEQYF.

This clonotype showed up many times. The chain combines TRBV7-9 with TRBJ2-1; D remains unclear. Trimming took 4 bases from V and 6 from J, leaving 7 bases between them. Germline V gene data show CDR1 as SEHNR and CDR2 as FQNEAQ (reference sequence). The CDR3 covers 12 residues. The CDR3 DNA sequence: TGTGCCAGCAGCTCCCAAACCAATGAGCAGTTCTTC. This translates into CASSSQTNEQFF.

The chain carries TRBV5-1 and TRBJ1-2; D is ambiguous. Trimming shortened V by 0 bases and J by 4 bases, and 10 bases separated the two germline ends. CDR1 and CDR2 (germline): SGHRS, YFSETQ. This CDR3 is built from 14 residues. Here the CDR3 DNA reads TGCGCCAGCAGCTTGGACGGAGGGCTCTATGGCTACACCTTC. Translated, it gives CASSLDGGLYGYTF. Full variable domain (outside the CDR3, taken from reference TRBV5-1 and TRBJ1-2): KAGVTQTPRYLIKTRGQQVTLSCSPISGHRSVSWYQQTPGQGLQFLFEYFSETQRNKGNFPGRFSGRQFSNSRSEMNVSTLELGDSALYLCASSLDGGLYGYTFGSGTRLTVV.

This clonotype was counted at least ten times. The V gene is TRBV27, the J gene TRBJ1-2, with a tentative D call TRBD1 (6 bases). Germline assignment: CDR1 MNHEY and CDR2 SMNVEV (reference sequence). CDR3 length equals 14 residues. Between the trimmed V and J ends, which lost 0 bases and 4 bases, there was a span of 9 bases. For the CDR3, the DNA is TGTGCCAGCAGTTTATCAGGGGGGGCCTATGGCTACACCTTC. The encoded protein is CASSLSGGAYGYTF.

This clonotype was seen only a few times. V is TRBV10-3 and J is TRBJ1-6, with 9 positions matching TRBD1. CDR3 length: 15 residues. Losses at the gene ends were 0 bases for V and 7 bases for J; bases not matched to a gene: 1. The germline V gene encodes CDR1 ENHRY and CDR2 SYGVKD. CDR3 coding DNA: TGTGCCATCAGTGAGTCGGACAGGGGCAATTCACCCCTCCACTTT. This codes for CAISESDRGNSPLHF.

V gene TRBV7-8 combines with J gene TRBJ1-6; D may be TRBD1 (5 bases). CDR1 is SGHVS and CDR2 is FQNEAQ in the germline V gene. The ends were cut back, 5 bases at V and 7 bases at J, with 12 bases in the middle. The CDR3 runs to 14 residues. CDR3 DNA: TGTGCCAGCAGCCCACGGACATTCAATTCACCCCTCCACTTT. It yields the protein CASSPRTFNSPLHF.

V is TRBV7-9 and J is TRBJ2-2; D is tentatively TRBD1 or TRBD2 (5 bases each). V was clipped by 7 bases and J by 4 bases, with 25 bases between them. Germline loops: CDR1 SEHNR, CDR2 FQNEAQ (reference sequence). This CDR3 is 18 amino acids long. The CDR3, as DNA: TGTGCCAGCATCGGGGACCTGGGACCCACTTATTCCACCGGGGAGCTGTTTTTT. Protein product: CASIGDLGPTYSTGELFF.

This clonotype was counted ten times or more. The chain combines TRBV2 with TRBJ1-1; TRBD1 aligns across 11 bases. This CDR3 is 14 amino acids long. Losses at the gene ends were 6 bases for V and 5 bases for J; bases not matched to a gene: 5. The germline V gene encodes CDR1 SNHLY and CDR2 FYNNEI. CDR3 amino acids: CASSGGQGGTEAFF. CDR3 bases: TGTGCCAGCAGCGGGGGACAGGGGGGAACTGAAGCTTTCTTT.

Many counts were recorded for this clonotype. DNA of the CDR3: TGTGCCAGCAGCCAAGTAGCAGGGCCTTACGAGCAGTACTTC. Translation gives CASSQVAGPYEQYF. The chain has TRBV3-1 and TRBJ2-7; TRBD1 might be the D (5 bases). CDR1 LGHDT and CDR2 YNNKEL come from the germline V gene (reference sequence). V lost 1 base and J lost 4, with 11 bases in between. The CDR3 runs to 14 residues.

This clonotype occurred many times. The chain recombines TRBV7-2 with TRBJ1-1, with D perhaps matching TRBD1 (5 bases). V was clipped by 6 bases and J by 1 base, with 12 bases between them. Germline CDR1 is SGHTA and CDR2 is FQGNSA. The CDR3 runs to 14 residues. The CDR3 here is CASRLGRSNTEAFF. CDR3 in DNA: TGTGCCAGCAGACTGGGACGGTCGAACACTGAAGCTTTCTTT.

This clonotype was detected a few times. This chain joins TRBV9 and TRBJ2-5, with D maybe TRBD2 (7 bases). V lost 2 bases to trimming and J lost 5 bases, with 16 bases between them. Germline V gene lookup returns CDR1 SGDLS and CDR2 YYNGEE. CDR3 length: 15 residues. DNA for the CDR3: TGTGCCAGCAGCGTTGGGGGGGGCGTGGGGGAGACCCAGTACTTC. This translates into CASSVGGGVGETQYF.

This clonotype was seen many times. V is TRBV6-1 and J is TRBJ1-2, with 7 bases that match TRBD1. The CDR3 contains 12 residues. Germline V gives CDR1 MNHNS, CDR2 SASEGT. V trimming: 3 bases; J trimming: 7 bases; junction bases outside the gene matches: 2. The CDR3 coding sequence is TGTGCCAGCAGTGACCAGGGGGTTGGCTACACCTTC. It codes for CASSDQGVGYTF.

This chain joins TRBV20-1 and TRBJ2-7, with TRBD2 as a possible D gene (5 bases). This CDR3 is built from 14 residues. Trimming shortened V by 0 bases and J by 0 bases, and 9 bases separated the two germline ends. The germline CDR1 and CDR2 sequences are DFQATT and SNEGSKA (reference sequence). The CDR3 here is CSARDPGYSYEQYF. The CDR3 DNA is TGCAGTGCTAGAGACCCGGGATACTCCTACGAGCAGTACTTC.

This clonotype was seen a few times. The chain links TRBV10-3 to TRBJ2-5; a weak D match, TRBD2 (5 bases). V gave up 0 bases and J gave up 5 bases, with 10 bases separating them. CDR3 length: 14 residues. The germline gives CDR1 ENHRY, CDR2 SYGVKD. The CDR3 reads CAISESSSAETQYF. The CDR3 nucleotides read TGTGCCATCAGTGAGTCCAGTAGCGCGGAGACCCAGTACTTC.

Written as DNA, the CDR3 is TGTGCCAGCAGCCGGCCATTTCGCGAGGACACTGAAGCTTTCTTT. Translation gives CASSRPFREDTEAFF. The chain joins TRBV7-9 to TRBJ1-1; D uncertain. Per germline, CDR1 SEHNR and CDR2 FQNEAQ (reference sequence). The CDR3 loop spans 15 amino acids. The V gene lost 5 bases and the J gene lost 3 bases, with 16 bases spanning the gap.